A single sample is the source of the 9 T cell receptor beta chains below, sequenced in a study of long-term antiretroviral therapy in people with HIV. Sequencing relied on immunoSEQ assay v3.0, run at survey level. Repertoires were generated with immunoSEQ multiplex PCR, while TCRdb's copy carries only in-frame clones and drops some. The sample lists 30,000 or so clones, 85% to 95% seen once, with 10% in the top ten. The sample in question was unsorted PBMCs, obtained 6.2 years after starting antiretroviral therapy. These receptors came from a man between 35 and 55 years old with HIV.

The chain's CDR3 is CASTGRMRPDTQYF. The CDR3 coding sequence is TGTGCCAGCACTGGTAGAATGCGCCCGGATACGCAGTATTTT. The chain employs TRBV7-2 and TRBJ2-3; no clear D. The V and J ends lost 7 bases and 6 bases respectively, with 17 bases between them. The CDR3 length is 14 residues. CDR1 is SGHTA, CDR2 FQGNSA, per germline.

V is TRBV9 and J is TRBJ2-5; possibly TRBD2 for D (5 bases). The V gene lost 0 bases and the J gene lost 14 bases, with 14 bases spanning the gap. The CDR3 consists of 12 residues. Germline loops: CDR1 SGDLS, CDR2 YYNGEE. The CDR3 region is CASSVGRGPSYF. CDR3 DNA sequence: TGTGCCAGCAGCGTAGGTCGCGGGCCATCTTACTTC.

The chain combines TRBV7-3 with TRBJ2-2; 8 nucleotides line up with TRBD2. CDR1 is SGHTA and CDR2 is FQGTGA in the germline V gene. J gave up 5 bases and V 0 bases, and 8 bases lay outside the gene matches. CDR3 length: 17 amino acids. The CDR3 is CASSLTGAGGQTGELFF. The CDR3 DNA follows: TGTGCCAGCAGCTTAACGGGCGCGGGAGGTCAAACCGGGGAGCTGTTTTTT.

This clone appeared a single time. The gene calls are TRBV19 and TRBJ1-2; 8 bases map to TRBD1. The germline V gene has CDR1 LNHDA and CDR2 SQIVND (reference sequence). The CDR3 extends over 16 amino acids. V trimming: 3 bases; J trimming: 4 bases; junction bases outside the gene matches: 10. Written as DNA, the CDR3 is TGTGCCAGTAGTATGGGCGGGACAGGAGATATCTATGGCTACACCTTC. Encoded protein: CASSMGGTGDIYGYTF.

The chain is built from TRBV7-8 and TRBJ2-7, with 9 nucleotides matching TRBD2. The CDR3 has 15 amino acids. Germline V gene sequence: CDR1 SGHVS, CDR2 FQNEAQ. The V segment lost 8 bases and the J segment 2 bases; nucleotides outside the gene matches: 10. CDR3 sequence reads: CASAPGLANTYEQYF. As DNA, the CDR3 is TGTGCCAGCGCTCCGGGACTAGCTAACACCTACGAGCAGTACTTC.

This chain uses TRBV27 with TRBJ1-1, with D unresolved. Trimming cost V 0 bases and J 11 bases, with 16 bases left between them. There are 14 residues in the CDR3. In germline, CDR1 is MNHEY, CDR2 SMNVEV (reference sequence). The CDR3 DNA sequence: TGTGCCAGCAGTTTATCGAAGTCGGGGAGCCGGGCTTTCTTT. This encodes CASSLSKSGSRAFF.

This clone showed up just a few times. The genes are TRBV6-5 and TRBJ2-7; unclear D gene. This CDR3 contains 14 residues. Germline V gene data show CDR1 as MNHEY and CDR2 as SVGAGI. V was cut by 2 bases and J by 0 bases, with 8 bases left in between. CDR3 sequence (DNA): TGTGCCAGCAGTTACACCCCAAGCTCCTACGAGCAGTACTTC. Residues: CASSYTPSSYEQYF.

The chain links TRBV18 to TRBJ2-5, with 8 bases identical to TRBD2. Germline CDR1 is KGHSH and CDR2 is LQKENI. J was trimmed by 0 bases and V by 1 base; bases with no gene match: 1. This CDR3 has 15 amino acids. CDR3 region: CASSPQRGNQETQYF. In DNA form, the CDR3 reads TGTGCCAGCTCACCACAGCGGGGGAACCAAGAGACCCAGTACTTC.

This sequence joins TRBV6-1 and TRBJ1-6; D gene ambiguous. With 3 bases removed from V and 10 bases from J, the gap between germline ends came to 4 bases. There are 11 residues in the CDR3. CDR1 and CDR2 (germline): MNHNS, SASEGT. The CDR3 coding sequence is TGTGCCAGCAGTGATCGCTCACCCCTCCACTTT. This encodes CASSDRSPLHF.